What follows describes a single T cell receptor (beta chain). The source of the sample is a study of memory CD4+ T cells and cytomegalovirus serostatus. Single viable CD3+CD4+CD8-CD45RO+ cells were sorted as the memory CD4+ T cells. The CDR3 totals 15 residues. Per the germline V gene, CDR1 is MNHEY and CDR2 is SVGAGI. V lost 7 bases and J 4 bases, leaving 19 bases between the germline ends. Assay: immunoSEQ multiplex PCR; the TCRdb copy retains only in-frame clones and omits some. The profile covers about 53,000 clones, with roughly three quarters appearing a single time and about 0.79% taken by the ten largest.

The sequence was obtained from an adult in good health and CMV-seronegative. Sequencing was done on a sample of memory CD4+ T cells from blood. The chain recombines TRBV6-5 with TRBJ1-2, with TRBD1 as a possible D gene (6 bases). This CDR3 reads CASTRGGREGYGYTF. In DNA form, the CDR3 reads TGTGCCAGCACTCGAGGGGGACGTGAAGGCTATGGCTACACCTTC.